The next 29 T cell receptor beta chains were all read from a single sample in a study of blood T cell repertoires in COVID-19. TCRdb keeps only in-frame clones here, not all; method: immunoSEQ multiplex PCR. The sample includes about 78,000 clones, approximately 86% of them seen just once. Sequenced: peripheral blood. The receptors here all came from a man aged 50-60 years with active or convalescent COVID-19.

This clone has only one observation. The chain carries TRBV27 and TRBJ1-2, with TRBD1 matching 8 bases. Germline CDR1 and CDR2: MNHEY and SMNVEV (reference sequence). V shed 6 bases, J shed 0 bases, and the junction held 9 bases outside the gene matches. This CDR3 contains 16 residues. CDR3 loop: CASSRGQAATNYGYTF. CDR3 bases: TGTGCCAGCAGCCGGGGACAGGCGGCGACTAACTATGGCTACACCTTC.

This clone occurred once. In nucleotides, the CDR3 is TGTGCCAGCAGTGAAGTCCCAAGCAATTCACCCCTCCACTTT. Its translation: CASSEVPSNSPLHF. The chain couples TRBV6-1 to TRBJ1-6; D gene uncertain. Germline V gene lookup returns CDR1 MNHNS and CDR2 SASEGT. V shed 1 base and J shed 7 bases, with 8 bases lying between them. This CDR3 spans 14 amino acids.

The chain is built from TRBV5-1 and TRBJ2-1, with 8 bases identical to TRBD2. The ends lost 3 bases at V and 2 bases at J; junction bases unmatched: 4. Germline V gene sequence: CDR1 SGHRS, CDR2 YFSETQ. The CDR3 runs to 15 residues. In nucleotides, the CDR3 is TGCGCCAGCAGCTCTCAAGCGGGGGCCTACAATGAGCAGTTCTTC. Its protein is CASSSQAGAYNEQFF.

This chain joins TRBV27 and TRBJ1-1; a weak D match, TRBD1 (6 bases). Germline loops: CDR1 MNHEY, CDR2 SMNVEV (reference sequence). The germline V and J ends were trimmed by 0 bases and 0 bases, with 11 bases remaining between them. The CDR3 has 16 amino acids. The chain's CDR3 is CASSLSRDTMNTEAFF. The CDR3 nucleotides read TGTGCCAGCAGTTTATCGAGGGACACCATGAACACTGAAGCTTTCTTT.

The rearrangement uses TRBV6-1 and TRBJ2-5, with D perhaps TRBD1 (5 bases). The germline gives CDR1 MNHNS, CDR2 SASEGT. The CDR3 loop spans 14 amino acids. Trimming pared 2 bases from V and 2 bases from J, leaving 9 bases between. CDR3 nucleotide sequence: TGTGCCAGCAGTGAAAGCAGGGTTCAAGAGACCCAGTACTTC. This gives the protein CASSESRVQETQYF.

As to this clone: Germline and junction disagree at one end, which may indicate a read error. This CDR3 reads CASRGGPLIEAQYF. As DNA, the CDR3 is TGCGCCAGCAGGGGGGGGCCCTTGATAGAGGCCCAGTACTTC. The rearrangement links TRBV5-1 to TRBJ2-5; D might be TRBD2 (7 bases). The CDR3 is made up of 14 amino acids. Germline assignment: CDR1 SGHRS and CDR2 YFSETQ.

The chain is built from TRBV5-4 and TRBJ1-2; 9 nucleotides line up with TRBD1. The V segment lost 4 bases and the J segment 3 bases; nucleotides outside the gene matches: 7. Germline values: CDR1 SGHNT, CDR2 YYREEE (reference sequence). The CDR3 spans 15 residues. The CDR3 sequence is CASSPKDRGDYGYTF. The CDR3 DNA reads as TGTGCCAGCAGCCCGAAGGACAGGGGAGACTATGGCTACACCTTC.

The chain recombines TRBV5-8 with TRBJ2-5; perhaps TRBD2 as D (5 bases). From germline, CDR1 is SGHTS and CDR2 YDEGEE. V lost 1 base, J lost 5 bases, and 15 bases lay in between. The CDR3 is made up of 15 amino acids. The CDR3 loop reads CASSLPGKGVETQYF. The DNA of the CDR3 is TGTGCCAGCAGCTTGCCGGGGAAGGGAGTGGAGACCCAGTACTTC.

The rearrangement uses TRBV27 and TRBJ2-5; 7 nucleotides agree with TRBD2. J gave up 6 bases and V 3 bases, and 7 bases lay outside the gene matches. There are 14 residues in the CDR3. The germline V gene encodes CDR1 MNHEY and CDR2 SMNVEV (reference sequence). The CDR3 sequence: CASSFGREGQTQYF. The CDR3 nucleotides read TGTGCCAGCAGTTTCGGCAGGGAGGGACAGACCCAGTACTTC.

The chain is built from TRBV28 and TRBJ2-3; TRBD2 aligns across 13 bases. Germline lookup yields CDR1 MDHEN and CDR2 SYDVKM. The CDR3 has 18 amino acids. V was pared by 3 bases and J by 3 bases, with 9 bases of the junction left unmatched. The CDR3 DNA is TGTGCCAGCAGTTTCCGGGGACTAGCGGGGAAAAAAACAGATACGCAGTATTTT. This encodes CASSFRGLAGKKTDTQYF.

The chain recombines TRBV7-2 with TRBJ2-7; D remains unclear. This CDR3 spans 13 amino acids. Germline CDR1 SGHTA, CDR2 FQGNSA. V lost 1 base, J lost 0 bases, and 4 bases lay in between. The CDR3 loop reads CASSLELSYEQYF. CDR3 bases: TGTGCCAGCAGCTTAGAACTCTCCTACGAGCAGTACTTC.

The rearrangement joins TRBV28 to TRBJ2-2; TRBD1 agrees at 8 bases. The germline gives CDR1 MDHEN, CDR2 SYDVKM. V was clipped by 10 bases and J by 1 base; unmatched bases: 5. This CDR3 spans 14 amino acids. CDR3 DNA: TGTGCCACGCAGGGGGCGCGGAACACCGGGGAGCTGTTTTTT. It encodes CATQGARNTGELFF.

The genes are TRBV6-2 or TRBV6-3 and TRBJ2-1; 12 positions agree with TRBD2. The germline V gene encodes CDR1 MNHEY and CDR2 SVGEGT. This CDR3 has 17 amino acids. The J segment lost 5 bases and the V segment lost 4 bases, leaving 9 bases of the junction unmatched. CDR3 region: CASSLWTSGTSHNEQFF. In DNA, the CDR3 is TGTGCCAGCAGTTTATGGACTAGCGGGACTTCTCACAATGAGCAGTTCTTC.

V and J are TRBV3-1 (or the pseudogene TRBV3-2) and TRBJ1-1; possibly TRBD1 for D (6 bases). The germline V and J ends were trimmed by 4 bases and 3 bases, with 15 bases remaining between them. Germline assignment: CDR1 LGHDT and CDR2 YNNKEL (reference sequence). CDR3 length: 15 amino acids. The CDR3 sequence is CASSLGTGPYTEAFF. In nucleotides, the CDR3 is TGTGCCAGCAGCCTTGGAACAGGGCCTTACACTGAAGCTTTCTTT.

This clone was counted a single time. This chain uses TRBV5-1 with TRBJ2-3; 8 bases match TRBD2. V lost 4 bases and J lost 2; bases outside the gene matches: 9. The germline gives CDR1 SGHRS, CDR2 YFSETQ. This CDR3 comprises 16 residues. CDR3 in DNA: TGCGCCAGCAGCCCGTCAGCGGGGGACTTCACAGATACGCAGTATTTT. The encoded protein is CASSPSAGDFTDTQYF. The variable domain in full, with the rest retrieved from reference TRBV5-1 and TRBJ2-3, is KAGVTQTPRYLIKTRGQQVTLSCSPISGHRSVSWYQQTPGQGLQFLFEYFSETQRNKGNFPGRFSGRQFSNSRSEMNVSTLELGDSALYLCASSPSAGDFTDTQYFGPGTRLTVL.

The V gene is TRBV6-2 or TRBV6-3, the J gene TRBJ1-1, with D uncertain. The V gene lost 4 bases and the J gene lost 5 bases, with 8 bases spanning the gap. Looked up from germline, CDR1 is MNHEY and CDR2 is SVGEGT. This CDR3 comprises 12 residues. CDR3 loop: CASSSAVTEAFF. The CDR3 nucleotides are TGTGCCAGCAGTTCGGCGGTGACTGAAGCTTTCTTT.

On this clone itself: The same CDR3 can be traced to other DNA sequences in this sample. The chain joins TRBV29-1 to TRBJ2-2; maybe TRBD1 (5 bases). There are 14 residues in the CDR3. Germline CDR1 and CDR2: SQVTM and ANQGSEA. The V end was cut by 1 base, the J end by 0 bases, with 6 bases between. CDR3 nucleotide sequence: TGCAGCGTTGAAGGGGGCTCGAACACCGGGGAGCTGTTTTTT. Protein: CSVEGGSNTGELFF.

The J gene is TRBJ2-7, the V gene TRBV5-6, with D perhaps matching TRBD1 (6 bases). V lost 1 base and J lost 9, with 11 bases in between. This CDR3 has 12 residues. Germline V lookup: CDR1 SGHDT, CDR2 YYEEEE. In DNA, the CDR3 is TGTGCCAGCAGCTTGAGGGGGTTCAGGCAGTACGTC. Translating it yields CASSLRGFRQYV.

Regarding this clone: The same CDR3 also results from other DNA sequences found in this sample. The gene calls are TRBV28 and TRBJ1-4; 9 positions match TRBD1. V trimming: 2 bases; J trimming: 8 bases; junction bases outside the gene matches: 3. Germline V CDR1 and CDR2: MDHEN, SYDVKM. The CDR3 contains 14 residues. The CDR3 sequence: CASSLGDRVEKLFF. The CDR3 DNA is TGTGCCAGCAGTTTAGGGGACAGGGTGGAAAAACTGTTTTTT.

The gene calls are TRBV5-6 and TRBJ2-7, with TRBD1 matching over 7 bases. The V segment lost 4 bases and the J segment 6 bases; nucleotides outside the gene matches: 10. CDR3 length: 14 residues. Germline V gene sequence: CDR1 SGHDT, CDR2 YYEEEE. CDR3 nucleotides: TGTGCCAGCAGCACTACAGGGGATTCGCTCGAGCAGTACGTC. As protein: CASSTTGDSLEQYV.

CDR3 DNA sequence: TGTGCCAGCAGCTTACAGGGGGCGGACACTGAAGCTTTCTTT. Its translation is CASSLQGADTEAFF. The V and J genes are TRBV11-3 and TRBJ1-1, with 8 positions matching TRBD1. V trimming: 2 bases; J trimming: 3 bases; junction bases outside the gene matches: 2. Germline V lookup: CDR1 SGHNT, CDR2 YENEEA. CDR3 length: 14 residues.

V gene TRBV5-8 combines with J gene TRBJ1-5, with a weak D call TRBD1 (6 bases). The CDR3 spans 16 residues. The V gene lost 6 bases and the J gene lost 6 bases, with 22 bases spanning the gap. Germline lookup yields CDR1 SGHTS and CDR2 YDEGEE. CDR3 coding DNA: TGTGCCAGCAACAGCTTTACCACAGGGATGGGTCAGCCCCAGCATTTT. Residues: CASNSFTTGMGQPQHF.

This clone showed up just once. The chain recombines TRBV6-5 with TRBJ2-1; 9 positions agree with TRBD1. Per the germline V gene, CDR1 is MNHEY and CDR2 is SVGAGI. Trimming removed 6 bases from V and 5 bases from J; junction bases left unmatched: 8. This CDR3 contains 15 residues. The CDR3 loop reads CASRIGGQGDNEQFF. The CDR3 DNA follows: TGTGCCAGCAGGATCGGGGGACAGGGAGACAATGAGCAGTTCTTC.

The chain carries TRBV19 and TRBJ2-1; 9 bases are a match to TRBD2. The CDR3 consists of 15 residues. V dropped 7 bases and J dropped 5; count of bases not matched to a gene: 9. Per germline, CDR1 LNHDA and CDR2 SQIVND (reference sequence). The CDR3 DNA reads TGTGCCAGTACCACCTCTAGCGGGGCTCACAATGAGCAGTTCTTC. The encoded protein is CASTTSSGAHNEQFF.

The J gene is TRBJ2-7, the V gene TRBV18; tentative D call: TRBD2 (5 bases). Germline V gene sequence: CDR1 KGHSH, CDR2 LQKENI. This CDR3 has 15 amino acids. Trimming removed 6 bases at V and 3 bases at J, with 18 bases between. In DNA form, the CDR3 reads TGTGCCAGCTCGCCGGGGTTGGGCAAATTCTACGAGCAGTACTTC. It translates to CASSPGLGKFYEQYF. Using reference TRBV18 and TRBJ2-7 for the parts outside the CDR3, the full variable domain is NAGVMQNPRHLVRRRGQEARLRCSPMKGHSHVYWYRQLPEEGLKFMVYLQKENIIDESGMPKERFSAEFPKEGPSILRIQQVVRGDSAAYFCASSPGLGKFYEQYFGPGTRLTVT.

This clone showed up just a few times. CDR3 region: CASSLAGVANNEQFF. In DNA, the CDR3 is TGTGCCAGCAGTTTAGCGGGCGTTGCGAATAATGAGCAGTTCTTC. V gene TRBV28 combines with J gene TRBJ2-1; D possibly corresponds to TRBD2 (5 bases). V was trimmed by 2 bases and J by 7 bases, leaving 15 bases between them. The CDR3 totals 15 residues. Germline loops: CDR1 MDHEN, CDR2 SYDVKM.

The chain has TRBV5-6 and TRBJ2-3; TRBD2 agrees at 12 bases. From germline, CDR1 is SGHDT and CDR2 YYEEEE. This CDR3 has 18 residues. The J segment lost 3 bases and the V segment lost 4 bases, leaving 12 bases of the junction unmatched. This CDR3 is CASSLASGGALRTDTQYF. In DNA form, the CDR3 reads TGTGCCAGCAGCCTTGCTAGCGGGGGGGCCTTACGGACAGATACGCAGTATTTT.

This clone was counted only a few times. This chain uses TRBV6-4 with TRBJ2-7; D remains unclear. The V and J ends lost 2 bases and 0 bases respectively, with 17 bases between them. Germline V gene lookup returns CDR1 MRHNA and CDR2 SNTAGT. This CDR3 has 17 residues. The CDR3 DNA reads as TGTGCCAGCAGTGACCAGTATCGGCGGATAAGCTCCTACGAGCAGTACTTC. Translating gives CASSDQYRRISSYEQYF.

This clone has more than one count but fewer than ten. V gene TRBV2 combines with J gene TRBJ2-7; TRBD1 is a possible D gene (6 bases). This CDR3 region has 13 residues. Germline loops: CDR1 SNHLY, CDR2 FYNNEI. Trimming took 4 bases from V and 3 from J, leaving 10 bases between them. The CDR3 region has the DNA TGTGCCAGCAGTGTAGGCAGGGGCTACGAGCAGTACGTC. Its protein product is CASSVGRGYEQYV.